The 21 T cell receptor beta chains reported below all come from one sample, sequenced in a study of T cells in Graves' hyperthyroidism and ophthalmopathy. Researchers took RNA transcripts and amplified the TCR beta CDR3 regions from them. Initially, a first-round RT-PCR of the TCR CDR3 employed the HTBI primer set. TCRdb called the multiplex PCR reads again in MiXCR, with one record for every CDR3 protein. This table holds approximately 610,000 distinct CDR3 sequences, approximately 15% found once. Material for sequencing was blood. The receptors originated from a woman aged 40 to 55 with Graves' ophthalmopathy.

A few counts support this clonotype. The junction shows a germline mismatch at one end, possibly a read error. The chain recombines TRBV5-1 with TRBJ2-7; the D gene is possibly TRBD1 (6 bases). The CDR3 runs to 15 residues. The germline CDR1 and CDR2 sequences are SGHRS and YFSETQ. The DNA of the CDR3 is TGCGCCGGCAGCTTGCAGATGGGGGCTTATAGCGAGCAGTACTTC. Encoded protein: CAGSLQMGAYSEQYF.

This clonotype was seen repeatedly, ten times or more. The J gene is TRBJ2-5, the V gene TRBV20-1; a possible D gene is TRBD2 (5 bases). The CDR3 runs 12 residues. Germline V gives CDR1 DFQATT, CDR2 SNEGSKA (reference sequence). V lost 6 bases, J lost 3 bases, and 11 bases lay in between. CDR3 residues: CSAHDGEETQYF. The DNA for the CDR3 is TGCAGTGCCCACGACGGGGAAGAGACCCAGTACTTC.

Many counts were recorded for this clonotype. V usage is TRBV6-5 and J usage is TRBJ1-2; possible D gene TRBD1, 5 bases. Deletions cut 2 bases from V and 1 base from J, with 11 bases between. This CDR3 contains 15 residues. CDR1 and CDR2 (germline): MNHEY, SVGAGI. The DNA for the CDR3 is TGTGCCAGCAGTTACGAAGCAGGGAATAACTATGGCTACACCTTC. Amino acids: CASSYEAGNNYGYTF.

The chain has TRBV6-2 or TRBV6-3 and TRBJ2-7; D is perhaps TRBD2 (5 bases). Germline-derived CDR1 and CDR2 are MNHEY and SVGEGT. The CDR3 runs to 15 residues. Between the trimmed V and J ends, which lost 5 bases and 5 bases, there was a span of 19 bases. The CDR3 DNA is TGTGCCAGCAGTAACCCGGGGTCTACATCCCACGAGCAGTACTTC. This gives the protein CASSNPGSTSHEQYF.

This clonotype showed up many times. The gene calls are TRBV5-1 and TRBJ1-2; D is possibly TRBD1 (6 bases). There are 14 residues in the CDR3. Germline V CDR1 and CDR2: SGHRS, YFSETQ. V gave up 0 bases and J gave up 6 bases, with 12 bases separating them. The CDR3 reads CASSLGDKEDGYTF. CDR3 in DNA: TGCGCCAGCAGCTTGGGGGACAAGGAGGATGGCTACACCTTC.

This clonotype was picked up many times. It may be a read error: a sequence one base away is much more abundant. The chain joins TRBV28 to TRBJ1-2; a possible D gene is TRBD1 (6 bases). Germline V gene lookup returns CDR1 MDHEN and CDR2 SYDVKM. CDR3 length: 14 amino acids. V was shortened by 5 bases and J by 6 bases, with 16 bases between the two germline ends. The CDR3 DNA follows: TGTGCCAGCAGTGCGTACAGGGTTTGGGATGGCTACACCTTC. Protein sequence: CASSAYRVWDGYTF.

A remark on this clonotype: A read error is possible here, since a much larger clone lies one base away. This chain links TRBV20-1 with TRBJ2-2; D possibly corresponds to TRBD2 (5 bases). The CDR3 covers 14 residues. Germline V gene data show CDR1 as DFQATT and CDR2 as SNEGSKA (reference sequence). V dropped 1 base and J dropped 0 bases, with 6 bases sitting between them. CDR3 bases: TGCAGTGCTAGAGGGACTGCGAACACCGGGGAGCTGTTTTTT. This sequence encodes CSARGTANTGELFF.

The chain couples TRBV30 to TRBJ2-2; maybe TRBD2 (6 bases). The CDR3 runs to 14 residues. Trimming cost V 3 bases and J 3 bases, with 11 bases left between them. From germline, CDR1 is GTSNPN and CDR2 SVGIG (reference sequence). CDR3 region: CAWRGGKYTGELFF. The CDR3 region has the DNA TGTGCCTGGAGAGGCGGGAAATACACCGGGGAGCTGTTTTTT. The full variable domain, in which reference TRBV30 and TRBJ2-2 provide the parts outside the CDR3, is SQTIHQWPATLVQPVGSPLSLECTVEGTSNPNLYWYRQAAGRGLQLLFYSVGIGQISSEVPQNLSASRPQDRQFILSSKKLLLSDSGFYLCAWRGGKYTGELFFGEGSRLTVL.

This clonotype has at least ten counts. CDR3 residues: CASTTVARGYGYTF. CDR3 sequence (DNA): TGTGCCAGCACCACTGTTGCCAGGGGGTATGGCTACACCTTC. The J gene is TRBJ1-2, the V gene TRBV12-3 or TRBV12-4; TRBD1 matches 7 bases. V lost 7 bases, J lost 5 bases, and 10 bases stayed unmatched. CDR3 length: 14 amino acids.

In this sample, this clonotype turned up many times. The CDR3 region has the DNA TGCGCCAGCAGCTTGACGCCCGGAGGGCAAGAGACCCAGTACTTC. Translated, it gives CASSLTPGGQETQYF. The genes are TRBV5-1 and TRBJ2-5; a possible D gene is TRBD2 (6 bases). CDR3 length equals 15 residues. Germline lookup yields CDR1 SGHRS and CDR2 YFSETQ. V lost 1 base, J lost 2 bases, and 12 bases lay in between.

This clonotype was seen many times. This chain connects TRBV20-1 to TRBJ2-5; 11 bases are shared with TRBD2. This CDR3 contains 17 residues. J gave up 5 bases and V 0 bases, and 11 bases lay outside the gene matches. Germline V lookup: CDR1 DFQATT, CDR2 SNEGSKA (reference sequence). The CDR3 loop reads CSARDPGLAGPGETQYF. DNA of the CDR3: TGCAGTGCTAGAGATCCCGGACTAGCGGGCCCCGGGGAGACCCAGTACTTC.

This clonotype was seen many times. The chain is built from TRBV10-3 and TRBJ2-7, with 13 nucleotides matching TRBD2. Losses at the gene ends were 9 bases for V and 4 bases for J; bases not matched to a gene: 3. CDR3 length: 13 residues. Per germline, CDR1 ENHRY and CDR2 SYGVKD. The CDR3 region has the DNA TGTGCCATTGGGACTAGCGGGAATTACGAGCAGTACTTC. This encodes CAIGTSGNYEQYF.

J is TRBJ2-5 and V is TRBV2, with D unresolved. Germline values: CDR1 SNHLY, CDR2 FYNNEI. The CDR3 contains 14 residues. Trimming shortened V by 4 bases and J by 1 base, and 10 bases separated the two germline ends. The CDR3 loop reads CASSVVGRQETQYF. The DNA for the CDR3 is TGTGCCAGCAGTGTTGTCGGGCGCCAAGAGACCCAGTACTTC. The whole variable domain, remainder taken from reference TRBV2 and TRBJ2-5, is EPEVTQTPSHQVTQMGQEVILRCVPISNHLYFYWYRQILGQKVEFLVSFYNNEISEKSEIFDDQFSVERPDGSNFTLKIRSTKLEDSAMYFCASSVVGRQETQYFGPGTRLLVL.

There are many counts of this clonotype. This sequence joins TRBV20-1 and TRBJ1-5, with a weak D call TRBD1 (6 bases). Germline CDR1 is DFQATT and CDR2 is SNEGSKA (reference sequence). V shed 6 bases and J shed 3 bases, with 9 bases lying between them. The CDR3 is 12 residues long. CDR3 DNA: TGCAGTGCAGGACAGCTCAATCAGCCCCAGCATTTT. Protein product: CSAGQLNQPQHF.

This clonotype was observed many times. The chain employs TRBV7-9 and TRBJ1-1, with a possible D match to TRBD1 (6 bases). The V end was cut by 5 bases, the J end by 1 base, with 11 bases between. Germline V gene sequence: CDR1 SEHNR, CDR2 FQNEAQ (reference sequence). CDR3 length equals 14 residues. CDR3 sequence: CASSIGQTNTEAFF. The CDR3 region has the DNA TGTGCCAGCAGCATCGGACAGACGAACACTGAAGCTTTCTTT.

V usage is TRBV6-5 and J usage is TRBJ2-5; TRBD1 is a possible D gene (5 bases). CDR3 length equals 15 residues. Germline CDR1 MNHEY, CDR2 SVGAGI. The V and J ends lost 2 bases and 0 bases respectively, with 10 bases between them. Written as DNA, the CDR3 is TGTGCCAGCAGTTACCCCCCGACAGACCAAGAGACCCAGTACTTC. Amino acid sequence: CASSYPPTDQETQYF.

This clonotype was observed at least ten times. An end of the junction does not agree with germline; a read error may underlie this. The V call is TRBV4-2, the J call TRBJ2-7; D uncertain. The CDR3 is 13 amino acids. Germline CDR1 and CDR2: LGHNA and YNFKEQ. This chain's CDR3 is CASSKERGSEQYF. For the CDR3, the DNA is TGTGCCAGCAGCAAAGAGCGAGGTAGCGAGCAGTACTTC.

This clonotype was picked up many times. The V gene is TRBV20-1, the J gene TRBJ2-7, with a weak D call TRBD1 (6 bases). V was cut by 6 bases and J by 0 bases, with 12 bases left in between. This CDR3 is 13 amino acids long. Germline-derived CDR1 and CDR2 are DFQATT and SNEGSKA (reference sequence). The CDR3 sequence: CSARGFDSYEQYF. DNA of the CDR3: TGCAGTGCCAGGGGCTTCGACTCCTACGAGCAGTACTTC.

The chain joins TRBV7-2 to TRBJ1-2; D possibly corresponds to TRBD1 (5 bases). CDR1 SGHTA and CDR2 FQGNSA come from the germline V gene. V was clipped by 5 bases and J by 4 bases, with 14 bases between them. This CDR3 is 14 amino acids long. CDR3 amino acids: CASSPFREGYGYTF. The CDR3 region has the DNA TGTGCCAGCAGCCCATTCAGGGAGGGCTATGGCTACACCTTC.

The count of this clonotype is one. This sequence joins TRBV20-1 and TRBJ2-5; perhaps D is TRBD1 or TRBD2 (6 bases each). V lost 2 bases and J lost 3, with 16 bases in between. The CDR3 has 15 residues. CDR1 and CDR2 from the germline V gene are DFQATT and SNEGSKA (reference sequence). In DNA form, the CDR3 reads TGCAGTGCTAGACCCCGGAGGGGGGCTGAAGAGACCCAGTACTTC. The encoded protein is CSARPRRGAEETQYF.

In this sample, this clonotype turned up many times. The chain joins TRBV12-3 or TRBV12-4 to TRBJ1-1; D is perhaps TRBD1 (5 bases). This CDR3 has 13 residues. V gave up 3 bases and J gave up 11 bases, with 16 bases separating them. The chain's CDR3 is CASSFPRGRRAFF. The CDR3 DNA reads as TGTGCCAGCAGTTTTCCCCGGGGCAGACGGGCTTTCTTT.